Listed below are T cell receptor beta chains from one sample, sequenced in a study of cytomegalovirus exposure and HLA in healthy donors. Produced via immunoSEQ multiplex PCR; TCRdb's table is partial and in-frame only. The sample yields approximately 88,000 clones, 64% seen once. Material for sequencing was PBMCs. The receptors come from a man aged 60 to 69 in good health and CMV-seronegative. Both conserved end residues are part of each CDR3. Each record gives: D gene, V gene, clone size, J gene, CDR3 DNA, CDR3 protein. D genes are given only for firm matches. Where a row states a size, it is once, few, many or the class of an expanded clone; other rows omit it.

d_call: .
v_call: TRBV28
clone_size: .
j_call: TRBJ2-7
cdr3_nt: TGTGCCAGCAGTTCTCTAGCCCCCTACGAGCAGTACTTC
cdr3_aa: CASSSLAPYEQYF

d_call: TRBD1
v_call: TRBV2
clone_size: few
j_call: TRBJ1-5
cdr3_nt: TGTGCCAGCAAGAATCAACAGGGGATTACGCCCCAGCATTTT
cdr3_aa: CASKNQQGITPQHF

d_call: TRBD1
v_call: TRBV5-6
clone_size: few
j_call: TRBJ1-2
cdr3_nt: TGTGCCAGCAGTGAAAGGGACAGGGGATATGGCTACACCTTC
cdr3_aa: CASSERDRGYGYTF

d_call: TRBD1
v_call: TRBV5-1
clone_size: .
j_call: TRBJ1-2
cdr3_nt: TGCGCCAGCAGCTTGGATGCTCGGGACAGGGAATACTATGGCTACACCTTC
cdr3_aa: CASSLDARDREYYGYTF

d_call: .
v_call: TRBV27
clone_size: .
j_call: TRBJ2-5
cdr3_nt: TGTGCCAGCTCCCTTTGGCCCCAAGAGACCCAGTACTTC
cdr3_aa: CASSLWPQETQYF

d_call: TRBD1
v_call: TRBV28
clone_size: few
j_call: TRBJ2-7
cdr3_nt: TGTGCCAGCAGACGGACAGGGTCAAGCGAGCAGTACTTC
cdr3_aa: CASRRTGSSEQYF

d_call: TRBD2
v_call: TRBV7-3
clone_size: .
j_call: TRBJ2-3
cdr3_nt: TGTGCCAGCAGCCCGCTAGGCGGGGGTTACACAGATACGCAGTATTTT
cdr3_aa: CASSPLGGGYTDTQYF

d_call: .
v_call: TRBV12-5
clone_size: .
j_call: TRBJ1-1
cdr3_nt: TGTGCTAGTGGTTTGCCATCGCGGGGGGGTAGGCGGAACACTGAAGCTTTCTTT
cdr3_aa: CASGLPSRGGRRNTEAFF

d_call: .
v_call: TRBV5-1
clone_size: .
j_call: TRBJ1-3
cdr3_nt: TGCGCCAGCAGCTTGGGTACAGGGTACGGAAACACCATATATTTT
cdr3_aa: CASSLGTGYGNTIYF

d_call: .
v_call: TRBV28
clone_size: medium-sized
j_call: TRBJ2-7
cdr3_nt: TGTGCCAGCAGTTTACTCCAGGGCGCTCCCATTGAGCAGTACTTC
cdr3_aa: CASSLLQGAPIEQYF

d_call: .
v_call: TRBV11-3
clone_size: .
j_call: TRBJ2-7
cdr3_nt: TGTGCCAGCAGCTCCACGGCGGGTCCCTACGAGCAGTACTTC
cdr3_aa: CASSSTAGPYEQYF

d_call: TRBD2
v_call: TRBV4-1
clone_size: .
j_call: TRBJ2-5
cdr3_nt: TGCGCCAGCAGCCCCCGTCCGACTAGCGGGAGTAGAGGAGGGGCTCGAGAGACCCAGTACTTC
cdr3_aa: CASSPRPTSGSRGGARETQYF

d_call: .
v_call: TRBV5-6
clone_size: .
j_call: TRBJ2-7
cdr3_nt: TGTGCCAGCAGCTTAACCCCGACGAGGAGCTCCTACGAGCAGTACTTC
cdr3_aa: CASSLTPTRSSYEQYF

d_call: .
v_call: TRBV14
clone_size: .
j_call: TRBJ1-1
cdr3_nt: TGTGCCAGCAGCCAAGAGAGTGTCACTGAAGCTTTCTTT
cdr3_aa: CASSQESVTEAFF

d_call: TRBD1
v_call: TRBV11-2
clone_size: once
j_call: TRBJ2-7
cdr3_nt: TGTGCCAGCAGCTTAGATCGGGACAGTCTCGAGCAGTACTTC
cdr3_aa: CASSLDRDSLEQYF

d_call: .
v_call: TRBV27
clone_size: .
j_call: TRBJ1-1
cdr3_nt: TGTGCCAGCAGTTTAGGGGGCATGAACACTGAAGCTTTCTTT
cdr3_aa: CASSLGGMNTEAFF

d_call: TRBD1
v_call: TRBV7-9
clone_size: .
j_call: TRBJ1-4
cdr3_nt: TGTGCCAGCAGCCCGAGGACAGGGTTTGAAAAACTGTTTTTT
cdr3_aa: CASSPRTGFEKLFF

d_call: TRBD1
v_call: TRBV6-1
clone_size: .
j_call: TRBJ2-1
cdr3_nt: TGTGCCAGCAGTGAATCCTTGGACAGGGGGCTTGGTGAGCAGTTCTTC
cdr3_aa: CASSESLDRGLGEQFF

d_call: .
v_call: TRBV5-1
clone_size: few
j_call: TRBJ2-7
cdr3_nt: TGCGCCAGCAGCCCGGACACCAACTCCTACGAGCAGTACTTC
cdr3_aa: CASSPDTNSYEQYF

d_call: .
v_call: TRBV5-1
clone_size: .
j_call: TRBJ2-1
cdr3_nt: TGCGCCAGCAGCTTGGGTACAGGGAATGAGCAGTTCTTC
cdr3_aa: CASSLGTGNEQFF

d_call: TRBD1
v_call: TRBV10-3
clone_size: few
j_call: TRBJ2-7
cdr3_nt: TGTGCCATCAGTGAGGGGACAGGTGGGACCTACGAGCAGTACTTC
cdr3_aa: CAISEGTGGTYEQYF

d_call: TRBD1
v_call: TRBV30
clone_size: .
j_call: TRBJ1-2
cdr3_nt: TGTGCCTGGAGTGTACGGGGGACAGGGACATGGATCAACTATGGCTACACCTTC
cdr3_aa: CAWSVRGTGTWINYGYTF

d_call: .
v_call: TRBV14
clone_size: once
j_call: TRBJ2-7
cdr3_nt: TGTGCCAGCAGCTATTGGGACACTTCGGGCTCCTACGAGCAGTACTTC
cdr3_aa: CASSYWDTSGSYEQYF

d_call: TRBD2
v_call: TRBV5-1
clone_size: .
j_call: TRBJ2-1
cdr3_nt: TGCGCCAGCAGCTTGGATGCGGGGGGGACCAATGAGCAGTTCTTC
cdr3_aa: CASSLDAGGTNEQFF

d_call: .
v_call: TRBV5-1
clone_size: .
j_call: TRBJ2-2
cdr3_nt: TGCGCCAGCAGCTTGGGGTCGGGGGCCGGGGAGCTGTTTTTT
cdr3_aa: CASSLGSGAGELFF

d_call: TRBD2
v_call: TRBV10-2
clone_size: .
j_call: TRBJ2-7
cdr3_nt: TGCGCCAGCACTAGCGGGGGCGGCGAGCAGTACTTC
cdr3_aa: CASTSGGGEQYF

d_call: TRBD2
v_call: TRBV11-2
clone_size: .
j_call: TRBJ2-7
cdr3_nt: TGTGCCAGCAGCTGGACTAGCGGGGGAAACTACGAGCAGTACTTC
cdr3_aa: CASSWTSGGNYEQYF

d_call: TRBD1
v_call: TRBV27
clone_size: .
j_call: TRBJ2-7
cdr3_nt: TGTGCCAGCAGTTTTGCCGACAGGGGGGTAACCTACGAGCAGTACTTC
cdr3_aa: CASSFADRGVTYEQYF

d_call: TRBD1
v_call: TRBV6-5
clone_size: .
j_call: TRBJ1-2
cdr3_nt: TGTGCCAGCAGTGTACGGCGACAGGGAGGCTACACCTTC
cdr3_aa: CASSVRRQGGYTF

d_call: .
v_call: TRBV7-2
clone_size: .
j_call: TRBJ1-5
cdr3_nt: TGTGCCAGCAGCTTAGAGCGGAGCAATCAGCCCCAGCATTTT
cdr3_aa: CASSLERSNQPQHF

d_call: TRBD2
v_call: TRBV11-2
clone_size: .
j_call: TRBJ2-7
cdr3_nt: TGTGCCAGCAGCTGGACTAGCGGGGTCTACGAGCAGTACTTC
cdr3_aa: CASSWTSGVYEQYF

d_call: .
v_call: TRBV29-1
clone_size: .
j_call: TRBJ2-3
cdr3_nt: TGCAGCGTCGACGGGTTTGGCGGAACCACAGATACGCAGTATTTT
cdr3_aa: CSVDGFGGTTDTQYF

d_call: TRBD1
v_call: TRBV7-2
clone_size: few
j_call: TRBJ1-5
cdr3_nt: TGTGCCAGCAGCCCTCAGACAGGGGTCGATCAGCCCCAGCATTTT
cdr3_aa: CASSPQTGVDQPQHF

d_call: TRBD1
v_call: TRBV5-5
clone_size: .
j_call: TRBJ1-2
cdr3_nt: TGTGCCAGCAGCCAAGACAGGGGCGCTAACTATGGCTACACCTTC
cdr3_aa: CASSQDRGANYGYTF

d_call: .
v_call: TRBV18
clone_size: few
j_call: TRBJ1-1
cdr3_nt: TGTGCCAGCTCACCACCGGCAGGGAAGTGGGGTGAAGCTTTCTTT
cdr3_aa: CASSPPAGKWGEAFF

d_call: .
v_call: TRBV11-2
clone_size: many
j_call: TRBJ2-7
cdr3_nt: TGTGCCAGCAGCGGGGGGTTCGGGAACGAGCAGTACTTC
cdr3_aa: CASSGGFGNEQYF

d_call: .
v_call: TRBV6-5
clone_size: .
j_call: TRBJ2-7
cdr3_nt: TGTGCCAGCAGTCCACAGGGTTGGGAGCAGTACTTC
cdr3_aa: CASSPQGWEQYF

d_call: TRBD1
v_call: TRBV6-5
clone_size: few
j_call: TRBJ1-2
cdr3_nt: TGTGCCAGCAGTAACTTGGGACAGGGGAACGGCTACACCTTC
cdr3_aa: CASSNLGQGNGYTF

d_call: .
v_call: TRBV2
clone_size: .
j_call: TRBJ1-4
cdr3_nt: TGTGCCAGCAGTGTCCCGGTGAATGAAAAACTGTTTTTT
cdr3_aa: CASSVPVNEKLFF

d_call: .
v_call: TRBV2
clone_size: .
j_call: TRBJ2-1
cdr3_nt: TGTGCCAGCAGTGAAGGTGGGCTAGGAGGTTCGAATGAGCAGTTCTTC
cdr3_aa: CASSEGGLGGSNEQFF